This record covers a single T cell receptor beta chain. MiXCR, applied by TCRdb to the 5' RACE reads, yields one record per CDR3 protein. This sample has 43,000 or so distinct CDR3 sequences, with approximately 6.2% found just once. This record comes from a study of spatial heterogeneity in lung cancer. The time point denotes: sample taken at primary tumor resection. The input material, whole RNA from tumor, nontumor lung or frozen PBMC, was sequenced unsorted. The starting material was PBMCs, obtained at surgery. The receptor's source is a female donor with early-stage non-small cell lung cancer.

Written as DNA, the CDR3 is TGTGCCACCCGATTGGCTATCTATGGCTACACCTTC. It yields the protein CATRLAIYGYTF. This chain links TRBV28 with TRBJ1-2, with D unclear. CDR1 MDHEN and CDR2 SYDVKM come from the germline V gene. The CDR3 length is 12 residues. Trimming cost V 10 bases and J 4 bases, with 13 bases left between them.